A selection of T cell receptor beta chains follows, all from one sample in a study of T cells after posttransplantation cyclophosphamide. The data were produced by immunoSEQ multiplex PCR, yet TCRdb's version contains in-frame clones alone and is incomplete. The profile covers approximately 7,500 clones, none occurring a single time. The sample in question was PBMCs, obtained after allogeneic stem cell transplant with posttransplant cyclophosphamide. The receptors here all came from a young adult male patient who received an allogeneic stem cell transplant from an unrelated donor, was CMV-positive, and had acute and chronic GVHD. T cells may partly derive from the graft donor. Both conserved end residues are part of each CDR3. The D gene is left open where the match is weak. Clone sizes are shown as once, few, many or a size class.

D gene,J gene,clone size,V gene,CDR3 DNA,CDR3 protein
NA,TRBJ2-5,many,TRBV7-2,TGTGCCAGCAGCTTAGTTAGTGGTCAAGAGACCCAGTACTTC,CASSLVSGQETQYF
TRBD1,TRBJ1-1,medium-sized,TRBV5-6,TGTGCCAGCAGCTTGGCGGGGACAGACACTGAAGCTTTCTTT,CASSLAGTDTEAFF
NA,TRBJ1-4,medium-sized,TRBV6-1,TGTGCCAGCAGTGAAAAATGGGGCCGGACGGGAGCAACTAATGAAAAACTGTTTTTT,CASSEKWGRTGATNEKLFF
NA,TRBJ2-7,many,TRBV7-9,TGTGCCAGCAGCTCGCTCGACGGGGTCTACGAGCAGTACTTC,CASSSLDGVYEQYF
NA,TRBJ1-1,many,TRBV7-9,TGTGCCAGCAGCTCCCCACAGTCCGGGAACACTGAAGCTTTCTTT,CASSSPQSGNTEAFF
NA,TRBJ2-2,many,TRBV11-2,TGTGCCAGCAGCTTAGGACGCGGAACCGGGGAGCTGTTTTTT,CASSLGRGTGELFF
TRBD1,TRBJ1-4,many,TRBV4-2,TGTGCCAGCAGCCAAGAAGGACAGGGTAATGAAAAACTGTTTTTT,CASSQEGQGNEKLFF
NA,TRBJ2-3,few,TRBV5-1,TGCGCCAGCAGCTTGGAGGCTAGCGCGATAGATACGCAGTATTTT,CASSLEASAIDTQYF
NA,TRBJ2-2,many,TRBV14,TGTGCCAGCAGCCACCTGACTTTCACCGGGGAGCTGTTTTTT,CASSHLTFTGELFF
TRBD1,TRBJ1-2,many,TRBV4-2,TGTGCCAGCAGCCCCGGGACAGGGGCCGCGGGCTACACCTTC,CASSPGTGAAGYTF
NA,TRBJ1-2,many,TRBV7-2,TGTGCCAGCAGCCTGACACAGGGTCATGGCTACACCTTC,CASSLTQGHGYTF
NA,TRBJ2-1,many,TRBV6-1,TGTGCCAGCAGTGAAGGGGACATGCGGCGCAATGAGCAGTTCTTC,CASSEGDMRRNEQFF
TRBD1,TRBJ1-2,many,TRBV4-1,TGCGCCAGCAGCCCTCTAAACAGGGGCCATGGCTACACCTTC,CASSPLNRGHGYTF
NA,TRBJ2-1,many,TRBV7-2,TGTGCCAGCAGCTTATCGGGTTTAGCGGATTATTACAATGAGCAGTTCTTC,CASSLSGLADYYNEQFF
NA,TRBJ1-1,many,TRBV2,TGTGCCAGCAGGCTTCCCGCGGACACTGAAGCTTTCTTT,CASRLPADTEAFF
NA,TRBJ2-1,many,TRBV18,TGTGCCAGCTCACCGAGTCCCAGGGACAATGAGCAGTTCTTC,CASSPSPRDNEQFF
TRBD2,TRBJ2-5,many,TRBV11-2,TGTGCCAGCAGCTTAGACGGTAGCGGGCAAGAGACCCAGTACTTC,CASSLDGSGQETQYF